This passage covers 25 T cell receptor beta chains from one sample sequenced in a study of shared clonotypes between healthy human individuals. Generated by immunoSEQ multiplex PCR, the TCRdb table keeps only in-frame clones and is missing some. The data contain roughly 1,600,000 clones, less than 99% of them seen just once; the ten biggest clones take up under 0.45%. Material for sequencing was naive CD4+ T cells sorted from blood. Subset of the sample: CD45RA+ positively selected. The receptors derive from a man aged 25-45 years in good health.

This chain links TRBV5-1 with TRBJ2-3, with TRBD1 matching over 9 bases. Germline CDR1 SGHRS, CDR2 YFSETQ. V lost 4 bases to trimming and J lost 0 bases; unmatched junction nucleotides: 3. CDR3 length: 15 amino acids. The CDR3 coding sequence is TGCGCCAGCAGCACCACAGGGGGCAGCACAGATACGCAGTATTTT. Its protein is CASSTTGGSTDTQYF. The complete variable domain, with remaining parts taken from reference TRBV5-1 and TRBJ2-3, reads KAGVTQTPRYLIKTRGQQVTLSCSPISGHRSVSWYQQTPGQGLQFLFEYFSETQRNKGNFPGRFSGRQFSNSRSEMNVSTLELGDSALYLCASSTTGGSTDTQYFGPGTRLTVL.

Note on this clone: Additional DNA sequences in this sample encode the identical CDR3. This chain joins TRBV28 and TRBJ2-6; D remains ambiguous. The CDR3 sequence is 13 residues long. Germline CDR1 is MDHEN and CDR2 is SYDVKM. V lost 6 bases, J lost 1 base, and 4 bases lay in between. The CDR3 sequence: CASSPSGANVLTF. The CDR3 DNA reads as TGTGCCAGCAGCCCGTCTGGGGCCAACGTCCTGACTTTC.

Notes on this clone: Other DNA sequences from this sample encode an identical CDR3 as well. The chain is built from TRBV5-1 and TRBJ2-7, with 7 bases that match TRBD2. The germline V gene encodes CDR1 SGHRS and CDR2 YFSETQ. V was pared by 0 bases and J by 1 base, with 4 bases of the junction left unmatched. This CDR3 spans 15 amino acids. The CDR3: CASSLVGTTSYEQYF. The CDR3 nucleotides are TGCGCCAGCAGCTTGGTGGGGACTACATCCTACGAGCAGTACTTC.

The CDR3 here is CAISDDNFSGANVLTF. The CDR3 DNA reads TGTGCCATCAGTGATGACAACTTCTCTGGGGCCAACGTCCTGACTTTC. The chain couples TRBV10-3 to TRBJ2-6; D unclear. The germline gives CDR1 ENHRY, CDR2 SYGVKD. V was trimmed by 3 bases and J by 0 bases, leaving 9 bases between them. The CDR3 consists of 16 residues.

The rearrangement links TRBV29-1 to TRBJ2-5; the match to TRBD1 covers 7 bases. The J call may not be correct, given that the DNA end is closer to TRBJ2-7. Germline V gives CDR1 SQVTM, CDR2 ANQGSEA. The CDR3 loop spans 14 amino acids. In DNA form, the CDR3 reads TGCAGCGTGGGGACAGCCCAAAGCCTCTACGAGCAGTACTTC. Translating it yields CSVGTAQSLYEQYF.

The chain couples TRBV9 to TRBJ2-1; the D call may be TRBD1 or TRBD2 (5 bases each). Looked up from germline, CDR1 is SGDLS and CDR2 is YYNGEE. V was pared by 4 bases and J by 5 bases, with 16 bases between. The CDR3 has 15 residues. This CDR3 is CASSKRPMGDNEQFF. CDR3 in DNA: TGTGCCAGCAGCAAACGTCCCATGGGGGACAATGAGCAGTTCTTC.

In regard to this clone: Other DNA sequences in this sample translate to the same CDR3. V usage is TRBV5-4 and J usage is TRBJ2-1, with D unresolved. Germline assignment: CDR1 SGHNT and CDR2 YYREEE (reference sequence). The CDR3 spans 11 residues. V lost 0 bases and J lost 9, with 4 bases in between. CDR3 protein: CASSLGGEQFF. CDR3 nucleotides: TGTGCCAGCAGCTTGGGGGGTGAGCAGTTCTTC.

As regards this clone: Other nucleotide sequences in the sample specify the same CDR3. The chain uses TRBV5-1 and TRBJ1-1; no clear D gene. The germline V gene encodes CDR1 SGHRS and CDR2 YFSETQ. The V and J ends lost 0 bases and 3 bases respectively, with 6 bases between them. CDR3 length equals 13 residues. CDR3 loop: CASSLGADTEAFF. CDR3 bases: TGCGCCAGCAGCTTGGGGGCGGACACTGAAGCTTTCTTT.

The chain employs TRBV5-1 and TRBJ1-4; 8 bases fit TRBD1. From germline, CDR1 is SGHRS and CDR2 YFSETQ. The length of the CDR3 is 13 residues. V was clipped by 5 bases and J by 5 bases; unmatched bases: 2. The chain's CDR3 is CASRTGANEKLFF. DNA of the CDR3: TGCGCCAGCAGGACAGGGGCGAATGAAAAACTGTTTTTT.

The chain has TRBV13 and TRBJ2-5; 8 nucleotides match TRBD1. V lost 7 bases, J lost 0 bases, and 10 bases stayed unmatched. The CDR3 loop spans 16 amino acids. Germline CDR1 reads PRHDT; CDR2 reads FYEKMQ (reference sequence). CDR3 sequence (DNA): TGTGCCAGCATACAAAGGCGACAGGGGTACCAAGAGACCCAGTACTTC. Translation gives CASIQRRQGYQETQYF.

Turning to this clone: The same CDR3 is also encoded by other DNA sequences in this sample. The V and J genes are TRBV29-1 and TRBJ2-3; D gene unclear. This CDR3 is built from 12 residues. Looked up from germline, CDR1 is SQVTM and CDR2 is ANQGSEA. Trimming pared 1 base from V and 3 bases from J, leaving 5 bases between. DNA for the CDR3: TGCAGCGTTGAAGTGGGGACAGATACGCAGTATTTT. Encoded protein: CSVEVGTDTQYF.

V and J are TRBV4-2 and TRBJ1-5; D ambiguous. V was clipped by 0 bases and J by 3 bases, with 3 bases between them. Germline values: CDR1 LGHNA, CDR2 YNFKEQ. The CDR3 runs to 13 residues. The CDR3, as DNA: TGTGCCAGCAGCCAAGAAGACAATCAGCCCCAGCATTTT. Translation: CASSQEDNQPQHF.

The chain combines TRBV10-3 with TRBJ2-7, with D perhaps assigned TRBD1 or TRBD2 (5 bases each). In germline, CDR1 is ENHRY, CDR2 SYGVKD. Trimming shortened V by 5 bases and J by 0 bases, and 14 bases separated the two germline ends. CDR3 length equals 15 residues. The CDR3, as DNA: TGTGCCATCAGTTCCAGCTTGGGGGACTCCTACGAGCAGTACTTC. Translating it yields CAISSSLGDSYEQYF.

The V and J genes are TRBV5-6 and TRBJ2-3; D remains unclear. Germline V gene data show CDR1 as SGHDT and CDR2 as YYEEEE. CDR3 length: 15 amino acids. V was trimmed by 0 bases and J by 0 bases, leaving 8 bases between them. CDR3 DNA: TGTGCCAGCAGCTTGGGCCCGACTAGCACAGATACGCAGTATTTT. Translating it yields CASSLGPTSTDTQYF.

The rearrangement uses TRBV11-3 and TRBJ2-7, with D possibly being TRBD1 (5 bases). CDR3 size: 14 residues. Germline V lookup: CDR1 SGHNT, CDR2 YENEEA. Trimming stripped 5 bases from V and 3 bases from J, with 14 bases between. The chain's CDR3 is CASSHRQKFYEQYF. In DNA, the CDR3 is TGTGCCAGCAGCCATAGACAGAAATTCTACGAGCAGTACTTC.

The chain carries TRBV18 and TRBJ2-1; perhaps TRBD2 as D (6 bases). Trimming cost V 5 bases and J 0 bases, with 14 bases left between them. Germline loops: CDR1 KGHSH, CDR2 LQKENI. The CDR3 contains 16 residues. The chain's CDR3 is CASSFNSGSSYNEQFF. For the CDR3, the DNA is TGTGCCAGCTCATTCAATAGCGGAAGCTCCTACAATGAGCAGTTCTTC.

This clone was recorded once. The chain recombines TRBV7-7 with TRBJ1-2; perhaps TRBD1 as D (5 bases). CDR1 is SSHAT, CDR2 FNYEAQ, per germline (reference sequence). CDR3 length equals 15 residues. DNA of the CDR3: TGTGCTAGCTCCCCTTTGCAGGGACCCTCCTATGGCTACACCTTC. Protein: CASSPLQGPSYGYTF. The full variable domain, with the rest looked up from reference TRBV7-7 and TRBJ1-2, is GAGVSQSPRYKVTKRGQDVTLRCDPISSHATLYWYQQALGQGPEFLTYFNYEAQPDKSGLPSDRFSAERPEGSISTLTIQRTEQRDSAMYRCASSPLQGPSYGYTFGSGTRLTVV.

The chain couples TRBV4-1 to TRBJ2-6; D is possibly TRBD1 (5 bases). The CDR3 loop spans 15 amino acids. Germline V CDR1 and CDR2: MGHRA, YSYEKL. Trimming took off 8 bases at V and 0 bases at J, with 11 bases between the two ends. CDR3 bases: TGCGCCAGCTGTGTGGGGCACTCTGGGGCCAACGTCCTGACTTTC. Protein: CASCVGHSGANVLTF.

As concerns this clone: This specimen includes other DNA sequences encoding the same CDR3. The CDR3 loop reads CASSSDRNTEAFF. In nucleotides, the CDR3 is TGTGCCAGCTCATCTGACAGGAACACTGAAGCTTTCTTT. The chain links TRBV18 to TRBJ1-1; D perhaps matches TRBD1 (5 bases). Trimming stripped 5 bases from V and 1 base from J, with 8 bases between. The CDR3 consists of 13 residues. The germline gives CDR1 KGHSH, CDR2 LQKENI.

V and J are TRBV6-1 and TRBJ2-7, with 7 bases lining up with TRBD1. There are 13 residues in the CDR3. After removal of 5 bases from V and 3 bases from J, the junction contained 4 bases not matched to a gene. Germline-derived CDR1 and CDR2 are MNHNS and SASEGT. The CDR3 coding sequence is TGTGCCAGCAGTCGACAGGGAATCTACGAGCAGTACTTC. This sequence encodes CASSRQGIYEQYF.

The chain combines TRBV5-1 with TRBJ1-1; the D is unclear. The CDR3 totals 12 residues. The V end was cut by 5 bases, the J end by 1 base, with 6 bases between. CDR1 is SGHRS and CDR2 is YFSETQ in the germline V gene. CDR3 region: CASRSGNTEAFF. The CDR3 nucleotides read TGCGCCAGCAGGTCGGGGAACACTGAAGCTTTCTTT.

The chain joins TRBV7-9 to TRBJ1-3; 8 nucleotides agree with TRBD1. The CDR3 contains 16 residues. CDR1 and CDR2 from the germline V gene are SEHNR and FQNEAQ (reference sequence). V dropped 3 bases and J dropped 2; count of bases not matched to a gene: 6. CDR3 sequence: CASSFRQGTAGNTIYF. As DNA, the CDR3 is TGTGCCAGCAGCTTTCGACAGGGGACGGCTGGAAACACCATATATTTT. Looking up the rest from reference TRBV7-9 and TRBJ1-3 gives the full variable domain: DTGVSQNPRHKITKRGQNVTFRCDPISEHNRLYWYRQTLGQGPEFLTYFQNEAQLEKSRLLSDRFSAERPKGSFSTLEIQRTEQGDSAMYLCASSFRQGTAGNTIYFGEGSWLTVV.

CDR3 DNA: TGTGCCAGCAGTTTAACAGGGTATCGGAGACAGGGATCTGGAAACACCATATATTTT. Amino acids: CASSLTGYRRQGSGNTIYF. The V and J genes are TRBV28 and TRBJ1-3; 7 bases align to TRBD1. The germline V gene has CDR1 MDHEN and CDR2 SYDVKM. The CDR3 contains 19 residues. With V trimmed by 2 bases and J by 1 base, 14 bases remained unmatched.

This chain joins TRBV7-6 and TRBJ2-5; tentative D call: TRBD2 (6 bases). V lost 0 bases and J lost 2, with 10 bases in between. The CDR3 sequence is 15 residues long. The germline gives CDR1 SGHVS, CDR2 FNYEAQ. The CDR3 loop reads CASSLALRGQETQYF. Here the CDR3 DNA reads TGTGCCAGCAGCTTAGCTTTGCGGGGTCAAGAGACCCAGTACTTC.

The chain carries TRBV14 and TRBJ2-7, with TRBD2 identical over 9 bases. The CDR3 consists of 16 residues. Germline CDR1 SGHDN, CDR2 FVKESK. Trimming cost V 4 bases and J 2 bases; bases outside gene matches: 9. The DNA for the CDR3 is TGTGCCAGCAGCCCCTCCTCGGCGGGAGGGCCCTACGAGCAGTACTTC. Translating gives CASSPSSAGGPYEQYF.